One sample yielded the 17 T cell receptor beta chains listed below, sequenced in a study of CD8 T cells in Susac syndrome. Reverse transcription of about 0.45 to 1 ug RNA was carried out with random hexamers. In TCRdb, the immunoSEQ multiplex PCR reads were re-called with MiXCR into one record per CDR3 protein. The sample carries around 200,000 distinct CDR3 sequences, approximately 90% recorded once. The sample consisted of CD8+ T cells from PBMCs. Every receptor here comes from a human donor with multiple sclerosis.

This chain connects TRBV19 to TRBJ1-1; the D is unclear. The CDR3 covers 14 residues. The V end lost 5 bases, the J end lost 3 bases, and 13 bases lay between the germline ends. Germline V gene data show CDR1 as LNHDA and CDR2 as SQIVND (reference sequence). The CDR3 reads CASSFLIGDTEAFF. CDR3 nucleotide sequence: TGTGCCAGTAGTTTCCTCATTGGGGACACTGAAGCTTTCTTT. Based on the CDR3 plus reference TRBV19 and TRBJ1-1, the full variable domain is DGGITQSPKYLFRKEGQNVTLSCEQNLNHDAMYWYRQDPGQGLRLIYYSQIVNDFQKGDIAEGYSVSREKKESFPLTVTSAQKNPTAFYLCASSFLIGDTEAFFGQGTRLTVV.

This chain joins TRBV12-3 or TRBV12-4 and TRBJ2-7; possible D gene TRBD1, 6 bases. The CDR3 spans 14 residues. Trimming took off 5 bases at V and 2 bases at J, with 13 bases between the two ends. The CDR3 bases are TGTGCCAGCAGTCTCGGGACACCTACCTACGAGCAGTACTTC. Amino acids: CASSLGTPTYEQYF.

The gene calls are TRBV13 and TRBJ2-1; TRBD2 agrees at 12 bases. Trimming cost V 4 bases and J 8 bases; bases outside gene matches: 3. CDR1 and CDR2 (germline): PRHDT, FYEKMQ (reference sequence). This CDR3 contains 14 residues. In DNA form, the CDR3 reads TGTGCCAGCAGCTCCGGACTAGCGGGGCATGAGCAGTTCTTC. This sequence encodes CASSSGLAGHEQFF.

V usage is TRBV6-5 and J usage is TRBJ2-3, with D perhaps TRBD2 (5 bases). V was shortened by 6 bases and J by 3 bases, with 10 bases between the two germline ends. CDR3 size: 13 residues. Germline CDR1 is MNHEY and CDR2 is SVGAGI. The CDR3 DNA sequence: TGTGCCAGCAGCCAAACGGGGACAGATACGCAGTATTTT. This sequence encodes CASSQTGTDTQYF.

The chain has TRBV2 and TRBJ1-1; TRBD1 might be the D (5 bases). Germline V CDR1 and CDR2: SNHLY, FYNNEI. Trimming cost V 2 bases and J 9 bases, with 10 bases left between them. CDR3 length: 12 amino acids. CDR3 DNA: TGTGCCAGCAGTGAAACGGGGGTTCAAGCTTTCTTT. This codes for CASSETGVQAFF. Full variable domain (outside the CDR3, taken from reference TRBV2 and TRBJ1-1): EPEVTQTPSHQVTQMGQEVILRCVPISNHLYFYWYRQILGQKVEFLVSFYNNEISEKSEIFDDQFSVERPDGSNFTLKIRSTKLEDSAMYFCASSETGVQAFFGQGTRLTVV.

This clonotype was observed a single time. The chain uses TRBV9 and TRBJ2-5, with D tentatively TRBD1 (6 bases). This CDR3 has 14 amino acids. V was pared by 0 bases and J by 3 bases, with 9 bases between. From germline, CDR1 is SGDLS and CDR2 YYNGEE. The CDR3 region is CASSVEGGEETQYF. The CDR3 DNA reads TGTGCCAGCAGCGTAGAAGGGGGAGAAGAGACCCAGTACTTC.

The chain joins TRBV12-3 or TRBV12-4 to TRBJ2-2, with 10 bases lining up with TRBD2. CDR3 length: 18 residues. V was clipped by 5 bases and J by 2 bases; unmatched bases: 11. CDR3 coding DNA: TGTGCCAGCAGTCGCATTCACAGGACTAGCGGAAACACCGGGGAGCTGTTTTTT. It codes for CASSRIHRTSGNTGELFF.

This clonotype appeared once. The chain recombines TRBV7-9 with TRBJ1-1; TRBD1 matches 8 bases. The germline gives CDR1 SEHNR, CDR2 FQNEAQ (reference sequence). V shed 5 bases and J 3 bases; nucleotides not matched to a gene: 8. The CDR3 is 15 residues long. The CDR3 DNA is TGTGCCAGCAGCGCGCGACAGGGGATAGACACTGAAGCTTTCTTT. It specifies CASSARQGIDTEAFF.

The V gene is TRBV20-1, the J gene TRBJ1-2; D call uncertain. Germline V CDR1 and CDR2: DFQATT, SNEGSKA (reference sequence). V was clipped by 3 bases and J by 9 bases, with 14 bases between them. CDR3 size: 12 residues. CDR3 coding DNA: TGCAGTGCTAGTCTAAGTCCCGGGAGCTACACCTTC. Protein product: CSASLSPGSYTF.

This chain connects TRBV5-4 to TRBJ2-3, with a tentative D call TRBD2 (5 bases). The CDR3 contains 14 residues. Trimming stripped 0 bases from V and 4 bases from J, with 9 bases between. Germline V gene sequence: CDR1 SGHNT, CDR2 YYREEE (reference sequence). The CDR3 spells CASSLEALADTQYF. CDR3 DNA: TGTGCCAGCAGCTTGGAGGCACTAGCAGATACGCAGTATTTT.

The rearrangement joins TRBV12-3 or TRBV12-4 to TRBJ2-1; D not resolved. V lost 3 bases and J lost 8, with 14 bases in between. The CDR3 contains 14 residues. The chain's CDR3 is CASSLSTRWDEQFF. The CDR3 DNA reads TGTGCCAGCAGTTTGTCCACCCGGTGGGATGAGCAGTTCTTC.

The J gene is TRBJ2-5, the V gene TRBV3-1; 12 bases fit TRBD2. Germline V gives CDR1 LGHDT, CDR2 YNNKEL (reference sequence). This CDR3 has 16 amino acids. With V trimmed by 7 bases and J by 0 bases, 6 bases remained unmatched. The CDR3 DNA follows: TGTGCCAGCACCCCCTGGACTAGCGGGGACCAAGAGACCCAGTACTTC. The encoded protein is CASTPWTSGDQETQYF.

The rearrangement joins TRBV7-9 to TRBJ2-4; no firm D call. The CDR3 is made up of 14 amino acids. The ends were cut back, 1 base at V and 7 bases at J, with 11 bases in the middle. The germline CDR1 and CDR2 sequences are SEHNR and FQNEAQ (reference sequence). The CDR3 spells CASSLESDRNIQYF. In DNA form, the CDR3 reads TGTGCCAGCAGCTTAGAATCGGATCGCAACATTCAGTACTTC.

This clonotype was counted a single time. This chain joins TRBV27 and TRBJ2-5; the match to TRBD2 covers 10 bases. Trimming cost V 6 bases and J 2 bases; bases outside gene matches: 6. CDR1 and CDR2 (germline): MNHEY, SMNVEV (reference sequence). CDR3 length equals 15 residues. The CDR3, as DNA: TGTGCCAGCAGCCCTACTAGCGGGGCACAAGAGACCCAGTACTTC. This gives the protein CASSPTSGAQETQYF.

V and J are TRBV7-9 and TRBJ2-5; D ambiguous. There are 11 residues in the CDR3. CDR1 and CDR2 from the germline V gene are SEHNR and FQNEAQ (reference sequence). V lost 1 base, J lost 7 bases, and 4 bases lay in between. CDR3 DNA: TGTGCCAGCAGCTTAGAGGGGACCCAGTACTTC. It codes for CASSLEGTQYF.

The chain recombines TRBV21-1 with TRBJ1-5; the DNA was not used to check the table's D call, TRBD1. TRBV21-1 is tagged as a pseudogene. The CDR3 is made up of 19 amino acids. The CDR3 sequence is CASSKERDRGRIRDQPQHF. In DNA, the CDR3 is TGTGCCAGCAGCAAAGAACGGGACAGGGGGCGGATACGGGATCAGCCCCAGCATTTT.

The count of this clonotype is one. The genes are TRBV15 and TRBJ2-1, with 7 positions matching TRBD2. Looked up from germline, CDR1 is LNHNV and CDR2 is YYDKDF (reference sequence). The CDR3 extends over 16 amino acids. V lost 0 bases to trimming and J lost 6 bases; unmatched junction nucleotides: 8. The CDR3, as DNA: TGTGCCACCAGCAGAGAACAGGCTAGCGGAGGCAATGAGCAGTTCTTC. Translation: CATSREQASGGNEQFF.